One T cell receptor beta chain is described in this entry. As yet, its antigen is unknown. This record belongs to a study of cytomegalovirus exposure and HLA in healthy donors. The PCR ran on 60 Vbeta and 13 Jbeta primers. Sequencing was performed with immunoSEQ multiplex PCR; in TCRdb, only in-frame clones are kept and a portion is missing. Here the sample spans more than 110,000 clones, around 72% being singletons. Germline CDR1 and CDR2: SEHNR and FQNEAQ (reference sequence). The CDR3 is 15 residues long. Trimming took 0 bases from V and 6 from J, leaving 14 bases between them. The records omit this donor's CMV serostatus. Broader study findings: Most TCR sequences were rare, but some public TCRs occurred in many donors.

The clonotype comes from a human donor in good health. Input material: PBMCs. V usage is TRBV7-9 and J usage is TRBJ1-2; D is perhaps TRBD1 (5 bases). The CDR3 is CASSLAGLGRNGYTF. DNA of the CDR3: TGTGCCAGCAGCTTAGCCGGGTTGGGGCGAAATGGCTACACCTTC.